One and the same sample provided the 15 T cell receptor beta chains below, sequenced in a study of blood T cell repertoires in COVID-19. Clones were read by immunoSEQ multiplex PCR, and TCRdb kept only the in-frame ones, dropping some. The table has about 360,000 clones, around nine tenths seen once. The sample consisted of peripheral blood. Source of these receptors: a woman in her sixties or seventies with COVID-19, enrolled during active disease.

The J gene is TRBJ2-2, the V gene TRBV7-2, with no clear D. CDR1 and CDR2 (germline): SGHTA, FQGNSA. Trimming shortened V by 3 bases and J by 5 bases, and 4 bases separated the two germline ends. The length of the CDR3 is 12 residues. The CDR3 region is CASSFPTGELFF. The CDR3 DNA sequence: TGTGCCAGCAGCTTCCCTACCGGGGAGCTGTTTTTT. Together with reference TRBV7-2 and TRBJ2-2, the CDR3 gives the full variable domain: GAGVSQSPSNKVTEKGKDVELRCDPISGHTALYWYRQSLGQGLEFLIYFQGNSAPDKSGLPSDRFSAERTGGSVSTLTIQRTQQEDSAVYLCASSFPTGELFFGEGSRLTVL.

The chain uses TRBV27 and TRBJ1-1; D might be TRBD1 (6 bases). CDR3 length equals 14 residues. The germline V gene encodes CDR1 MNHEY and CDR2 SMNVEV (reference sequence). The V gene lost 2 bases and the J gene lost 11 bases, with 18 bases spanning the gap. The chain's CDR3 is CASSLTGGPREAFF. Written as DNA, the CDR3 is TGTGCCAGCAGTTTAACCGGGGGGCCTCGGGAGGCTTTCTTT.

A single count supports this clone. The chain joins TRBV30 to TRBJ2-1, with 12 bases lining up with TRBD2. The CDR3 loop spans 17 amino acids. V dropped 1 base and J dropped 8; count of bases not matched to a gene: 12. Germline V gives CDR1 GTSNPN, CDR2 SVGIG (reference sequence). In DNA form, the CDR3 reads TGTGCCTGGAGTGCCCTAGCGGGGGGGCCGCGGTCTGATGAGCAGTTCTTC. It encodes CAWSALAGGPRSDEQFF.

This clone occurred a few times. This rearrangement joins TRBV18 to TRBJ2-7; 8 nucleotides line up with TRBD2. V lost 3 bases to trimming and J lost 2 bases; unmatched junction nucleotides: 12. The CDR3 spans 17 residues. CDR1 and CDR2 (germline): KGHSH, LQKENI. The CDR3 protein is CASSPWTGGGHPYEQYF. DNA for the CDR3: TGTGCCAGCTCACCTTGGACTGGCGGGGGGCACCCCTACGAGCAGTACTTC.

This rearrangement joins TRBV7-9 to TRBJ1-4; 8 bases map to TRBD1. V trimming: 0 bases; J trimming: 3 bases; junction bases outside the gene matches: 6. Germline CDR1 and CDR2: SEHNR and FQNEAQ (reference sequence). There are 17 residues in the CDR3. CDR3 DNA sequence: TGTGCCAGCAGCTTAGCCGGACAGGGAAGGGCTAATGAAAAACTGTTTTTT. Translating gives CASSLAGQGRANEKLFF. The full variable domain, rest sourced from reference TRBV7-9 and TRBJ1-4, is DTGVSQNPRHKITKRGQNVTFRCDPISEHNRLYWYRQTLGQGPEFLTYFQNEAQLEKSRLLSDRFSAERPKGSFSTLEIQRTEQGDSAMYLCASSLAGQGRANEKLFFGSGTQLSVL.

This chain's CDR3 is CASRAGGTSTDTQYF. The CDR3 DNA follows: TGTGCCAGCAGGGCGGGGGGGACTAGCACAGATACGCAGTATTTT. The chain uses TRBV2 and TRBJ2-3; 9 bases are a match to TRBD2. The CDR3 covers 15 residues. V was clipped by 6 bases and J by 0 bases; unmatched bases: 4. The germline V gene encodes CDR1 SNHLY and CDR2 FYNNEI.

V usage is TRBV6-5 and J usage is TRBJ2-7; 13 nucleotides agree with TRBD2. The CDR3 has 15 amino acids. J was trimmed by 4 bases and V by 2 bases; bases with no gene match: 2. From germline, CDR1 is MNHEY and CDR2 SVGAGI. The CDR3 bases are TGTGCCAGCAGTTACGGGACTAGCGGGGAGTACGAGCAGTACTTC. This codes for CASSYGTSGEYEQYF.

The gene calls are TRBV19 and TRBJ2-1; 7 nucleotides line up with TRBD1. The CDR3 is 15 residues long. Trimming at V came to 4 bases and at J to 3 bases, leaving 6 bases not matched to a gene. Germline V gives CDR1 LNHDA, CDR2 SQIVND (reference sequence). CDR3 residues: CASSTTGANYNEQFF. The DNA of the CDR3 is TGTGCCAGTAGTACAACAGGGGCGAACTACAATGAGCAGTTCTTC.

The V gene is TRBV5-1, the J gene TRBJ2-5; TRBD1 is a possible D gene (6 bases). Germline-derived CDR1 and CDR2 are SGHRS and YFSETQ. Trimming removed 4 bases at V and 1 base at J, with 14 bases between. The CDR3 runs 15 residues. The CDR3 DNA sequence: TGCGCCAGCAGCCCAGGGGTGGGTTTCCAAGAGACCCAGTACTTC. Amino acids: CASSPGVGFQETQYF.

The chain combines TRBV7-8 with TRBJ2-1; 13 nucleotides agree with TRBD2. CDR1 SGHVS and CDR2 FQNEAQ come from the germline V gene. V gave up 6 bases and J gave up 3 bases; unmatched junction bases: 2. The CDR3 totals 15 residues. CDR3 protein: CASSRTSGGYNEQFF. The CDR3 DNA reads TGTGCCAGCAGTCGGACTAGCGGGGGCTACAATGAGCAGTTCTTC.

V gene TRBV18 combines with J gene TRBJ2-7; D is unclear. This CDR3 has 13 residues. In germline, CDR1 is KGHSH, CDR2 LQKENI. V shed 3 bases and J shed 4 bases, with 10 bases lying between them. The CDR3 DNA reads as TGTGCCAGCTCACCCGAACAACGATACGAGCAGTACTTC. It specifies CASSPEQRYEQYF.

This chain links TRBV4-2 with TRBJ1-5, with a possible D match to TRBD1 (5 bases). The germline gives CDR1 LGHNA, CDR2 YNFKEQ. The CDR3 spans 14 residues. Trimming left V 0 bases short and J 10 bases short, with 13 bases between. In DNA, the CDR3 is TGTGCCAGCAGCCAAGAAGACAGTTCGCGCCCCCAGCATTTT. It translates to CASSQEDSSRPQHF.

There are a few counts of this clone. The chain couples TRBV6-5 to TRBJ1-3, with D hard to call. The CDR3 loop spans 12 amino acids. The germline V and J ends were trimmed by 6 bases and 4 bases, with 7 bases remaining between them. Germline loops: CDR1 MNHEY, CDR2 SVGAGI. The CDR3 reads CASSDQGNTIYF. In DNA form, the CDR3 reads TGTGCCAGCAGCGATCAGGGAAACACCATATATTTT.

The CDR3 region is CASSREDRGRPGELFF. For the CDR3, the DNA is TGTGCCAGTAGTAGAGAGGACAGGGGGCGGCCCGGGGAGCTGTTTTTT. The chain joins TRBV19 to TRBJ2-2; 11 nucleotides line up with TRBD1. The CDR3 contains 16 residues. CDR1 and CDR2 from the germline V gene are LNHDA and SQIVND (reference sequence). V gave up 4 bases and J gave up 6 bases; unmatched junction bases: 7. Supplemented by reference TRBV19 and TRBJ2-2, the full variable domain reads DGGITQSPKYLFRKEGQNVTLSCEQNLNHDAMYWYRQDPGQGLRLIYYSQIVNDFQKGDIAEGYSVSREKKESFPLTVTSAQKNPTAFYLCASSREDRGRPGELFFGEGSRLTVL.

The V call is TRBV2, the J call TRBJ2-3; D not certain. CDR3 length equals 11 residues. V shed 5 bases and J shed 4 bases, with 4 bases lying between them. The germline CDR1 and CDR2 sequences are SNHLY and FYNNEI. CDR3 amino acids: CASSQADTQYF. CDR3 DNA sequence: TGTGCCAGCAGTCAGGCAGATACGCAGTATTTT. The whole variable domain, filled in from reference TRBV2 and TRBJ2-3, reads EPEVTQTPSHQVTQMGQEVILRCVPISNHLYFYWYRQILGQKVEFLVSFYNNEISEKSEIFDDQFSVERPDGSNFTLKIRSTKLEDSAMYFCASSQADTQYFGPGTRLTVL.